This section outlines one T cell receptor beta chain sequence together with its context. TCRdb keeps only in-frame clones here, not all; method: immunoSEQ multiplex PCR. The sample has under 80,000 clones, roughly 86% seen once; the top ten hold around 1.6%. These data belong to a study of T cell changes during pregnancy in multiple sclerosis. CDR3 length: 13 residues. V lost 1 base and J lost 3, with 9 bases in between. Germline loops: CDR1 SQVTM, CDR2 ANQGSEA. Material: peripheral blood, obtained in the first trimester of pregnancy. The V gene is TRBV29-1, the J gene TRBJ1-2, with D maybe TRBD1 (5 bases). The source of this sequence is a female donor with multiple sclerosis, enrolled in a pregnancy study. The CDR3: CSVEGRVDYGYTF. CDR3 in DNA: TGCAGCGTTGAAGGCAGGGTAGACTATGGCTACACCTTC.